This T cell receptor (beta chain) is from a study of T cells after yellow fever vaccination. Background on the study: Fractions of low cell number were prepared using SMART-Seq v4 Ultra Low Input. Study-level findings and limits: The secondary response was weaker but peaked faster, day 5 versus 15.

Production of TCR cDNA was by 5'RACE template switching, which also added a universal primer site and UMIs. From the 5' RACE reads, TCRdb called clonotypes with MiXCR, one entry per CDR3 protein. The top ten hold about 40% of the sample, which has 180,000 or so distinct CDR3 sequences, 9.5% to 12% seen once. About this clonotype itself: Its matching antigen is unknown.

Germline loops: CDR1 LGHNA, CDR2 YSLEER. J gave up 4 bases and V 0 bases, and 6 bases lay outside the gene matches. The CDR3 sequence is 16 residues long. The source was CD8+ T cells sorted from PBMCs, collected 15 days after the yellow fever booster vaccination. The TCR was taken from a man between 18 and 29 years old who received the YFV17D yellow fever vaccine. The rearrangement uses TRBV4-3 and TRBJ2-7; TRBD2 matches at 10 bases. CDR3 nucleotide sequence: TGCGCCAGCAGCCAAGATCCGGCTAGCGGGAGTTACGAGCAGTACTTC. Translating gives CASSQDPASGSYEQYF.